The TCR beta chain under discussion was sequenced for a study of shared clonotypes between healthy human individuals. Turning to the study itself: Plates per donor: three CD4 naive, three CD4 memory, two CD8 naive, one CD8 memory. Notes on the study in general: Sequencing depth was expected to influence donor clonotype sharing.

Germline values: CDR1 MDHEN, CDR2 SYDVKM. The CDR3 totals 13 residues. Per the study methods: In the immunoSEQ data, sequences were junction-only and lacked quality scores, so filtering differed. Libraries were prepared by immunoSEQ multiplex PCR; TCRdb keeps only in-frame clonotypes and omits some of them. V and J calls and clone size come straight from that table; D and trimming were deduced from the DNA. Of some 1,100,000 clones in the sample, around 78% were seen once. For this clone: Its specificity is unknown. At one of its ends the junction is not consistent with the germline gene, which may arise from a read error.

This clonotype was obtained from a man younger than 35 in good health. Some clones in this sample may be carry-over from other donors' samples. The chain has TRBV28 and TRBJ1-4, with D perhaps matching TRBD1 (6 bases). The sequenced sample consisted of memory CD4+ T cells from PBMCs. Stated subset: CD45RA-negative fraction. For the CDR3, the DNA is TGTGCCAGCAGTCCTCGGCGACAGGCCTCCTTGCTTTTT. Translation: CASSPRRQASLLF.